These 21 T cell receptor beta chains were all obtained from the same sample, sequenced in a study of radiotherapy plus CTLA-4 blockade in lung cancer. Sequencing used immunoSEQ multiplex PCR; TCRdb keeps in-frame clones, though not all of them. Of just under 60,000 clones listed, approximately 68% are singletons. The sequenced sample was peripheral blood, obtained from a patient treated with radiotherapy plus ipilimumab. The receptors here all came from a human donor with non-small cell lung cancer whose response to radiotherapy plus ipilimumab could not be evaluated.

The rearrangement links TRBV11-2 to TRBJ2-5; D possibly corresponds to TRBD2 (7 bases). The CDR3 is 14 residues long. Germline lookup yields CDR1 SGHAT and CDR2 FQNNGV. The ends were cut back, 7 bases at V and 5 bases at J, with 17 bases in the middle. This CDR3 is CASNQGGGPETQYF. The CDR3 nucleotides are TGTGCCAGCAATCAAGGGGGGGGCCCGGAGACCCAGTACTTC.

The rearrangement links TRBV7-9 to TRBJ2-5, with D perhaps TRBD2 (5 bases). Trimming stripped 7 bases from V and 5 bases from J, with 20 bases between. This CDR3 has 15 amino acids. In germline, CDR1 is SEHNR, CDR2 FQNEAQ (reference sequence). The CDR3 DNA is TGTGCCAGCACCACTTTGACTTCCTCGGGGGAGACCCAGTACTTC. Its translation is CASTTLTSSGETQYF.

This clone appeared once. The rearrangement links TRBV19 to TRBJ1-5; 10 nucleotides agree with TRBD1. Germline lookup yields CDR1 LNHDA and CDR2 SQIVND (reference sequence). This CDR3 contains 15 residues. V shed 3 bases and J 6 bases; nucleotides not matched to a gene: 5. As DNA, the CDR3 is TGTGCCAGTAGTATCACCGGGACAGGGGTTCAGCCCCAGCATTTT. It yields the protein CASSITGTGVQPQHF. Based on the CDR3 plus reference TRBV19 and TRBJ1-5, the full variable domain is DGGITQSPKYLFRKEGQNVTLSCEQNLNHDAMYWYRQDPGQGLRLIYYSQIVNDFQKGDIAEGYSVSREKKESFPLTVTSAQKNPTAFYLCASSITGTGVQPQHFGDGTRLSIL.

The rearrangement links TRBV7-9 to TRBJ2-1; unclear D gene. This CDR3 is built from 13 residues. V was shortened by 3 bases and J by 8 bases, with 11 bases between the two germline ends. The germline gives CDR1 SEHNR, CDR2 FQNEAQ (reference sequence). CDR3 DNA sequence: TGTGCCAGCAGCTTGCGGTTGACCGATGAGCAGTTCTTC. Amino acid sequence: CASSLRLTDEQFF. Based on the CDR3 plus reference TRBV7-9 and TRBJ2-1, the full variable domain is DTGVSQNPRHKITKRGQNVTFRCDPISEHNRLYWYRQTLGQGPEFLTYFQNEAQLEKSRLLSDRFSAERPKGSFSTLEIQRTEQGDSAMYLCASSLRLTDEQFFGPGTRLTVL.

This chain uses TRBV2 with TRBJ1-1; D not resolved. The CDR3 loop spans 13 amino acids. Germline CDR1 is SNHLY and CDR2 is FYNNEI. Trimming cost V 7 bases and J 11 bases, with 20 bases left between them. The CDR3 spells CASTPLGRLSAFF. The CDR3, as DNA: TGTGCCAGCACACCTTTGGGCCGGTTGAGCGCTTTCTTT.

This rearrangement joins TRBV6-5 to TRBJ1-4; perhaps TRBD1 as D (6 bases). V was cut by 3 bases and J by 3 bases, with 11 bases left in between. Germline V gene data show CDR1 as MNHEY and CDR2 as SVGAGI. The CDR3 runs 15 residues. CDR3 loop: CASSYRGAPNEKLFF. DNA of the CDR3: TGTGCCAGCAGTTATCGGGGGGCGCCTAATGAAAAACTGTTTTTT.

This sequence joins TRBV29-1 and TRBJ2-3; 7 bases are a match to TRBD2. The CDR3 totals 14 residues. The V gene's germline CDR1 is SQVTM and CDR2 ANQGSEA. Germline trimming cut 3 bases from V and 6 bases from J; bases unmatched to any gene: 9. As DNA, the CDR3 is TGCAGCGTTGACCCCGGGCTGGGAGGGGATACGCAGTATTTT. This translates into CSVDPGLGGDTQYF.

The chain uses TRBV16 and TRBJ1-5; D is unresolved. The V end lost 5 bases, the J end lost 5 bases, and 13 bases lay between the germline ends. Germline V gives CDR1 KGHSY, CDR2 FQNENV. The CDR3 length is 14 residues. In nucleotides, the CDR3 is TGTGCCAGCAGCTTTTCCGTCGGAGATCAGCCCCAGCATTTT. Amino acids: CASSFSVGDQPQHF.

The chain has TRBV10-3 and TRBJ2-3, with TRBD2 as a possible D gene (5 bases). There are 14 residues in the CDR3. Per germline, CDR1 ENHRY and CDR2 SYGVKD. The V end was cut by 0 bases, the J end by 3 bases, with 7 bases between. CDR3 sequence: CAISESSGTDTQYF. In DNA, the CDR3 is TGTGCCATCAGTGAGTCGTCGGGGACAGATACGCAGTATTTT.

The V and J genes are TRBV5-4 and TRBJ1-2, with D possibly TRBD1 on 5 matching bases. From germline, CDR1 is SGHNT and CDR2 YYREEE (reference sequence). V dropped 0 bases and J dropped 8 bases, with 17 bases sitting between them. The CDR3 loop spans 15 amino acids. CDR3 in amino acids: CASSLGGSPGLGYTF. The CDR3 DNA is TGTGCCAGCAGCTTGGGGGGCAGCCCGGGTTTGGGCTACACCTTC.

The genes are TRBV5-6 and TRBJ2-3; no firm D call. Trimming stripped 0 bases from V and 1 base from J, with 9 bases between. CDR3 length: 15 residues. Germline-derived CDR1 and CDR2 are SGHDT and YYEEEE. CDR3 sequence (DNA): TGTGCCAGCAGCTTGGGCCTTGTAGGCACAGATACGCAGTATTTT. Amino acid sequence: CASSLGLVGTDTQYF.

V gene TRBV7-9 combines with J gene TRBJ2-7, with TRBD1 matching 7 bases. Germline loops: CDR1 SEHNR, CDR2 FQNEAQ (reference sequence). Trimming took 2 bases from V and 0 from J; bases not matched to a gene: 7. The CDR3 has 16 amino acids. CDR3 sequence (DNA): TGTGCCAGCAGCTTATTGACAGGGATTAGCTCCTACGAGCAGTACTTC. It specifies CASSLLTGISSYEQYF.

The chain has TRBV11-3 and TRBJ2-6; 7 positions match TRBD1. Per germline, CDR1 SGHNT and CDR2 YENEEA. There are 17 residues in the CDR3. With 5 bases clipped from V and 0 bases from J, the junction kept 7 bases outside the gene matches. The CDR3 region is CASSPWDSLSGANVLTF. The CDR3 coding sequence is TGTGCCAGCAGCCCCTGGGACAGTCTCTCTGGGGCCAACGTCCTGACTTTC.

The V call is TRBV6-5, the J call TRBJ2-7; D may be TRBD1 (6 bases). The CDR3 totals 13 residues. Germline V gene lookup returns CDR1 MNHEY and CDR2 SVGAGI. Trimming removed 6 bases from V and 0 bases from J, with 9 bases in between. The CDR3 sequence: CASSSGDSYEQYF. In DNA, the CDR3 is TGTGCCAGCAGCTCAGGGGACTCCTACGAGCAGTACTTC.

The rearrangement joins TRBV30 to TRBJ2-7; 11 nucleotides match TRBD2. CDR3 length equals 15 residues. Germline V gene lookup returns CDR1 GTSNPN and CDR2 SVGIG (reference sequence). V lost 2 bases to trimming and J lost 1 base; unmatched junction nucleotides: 4. The CDR3 reads CAWSSGLAESYEQYF. CDR3 DNA sequence: TGTGCCTGGAGTTCGGGACTAGCGGAATCCTACGAGCAGTACTTC.

This clone was seen only a few times. The chain combines TRBV7-2 with TRBJ1-2; 7 bases line up with TRBD1. V was clipped by 1 base and J by 3 bases; unmatched bases: 8. This CDR3 region has 16 residues. Germline lookup yields CDR1 SGHTA and CDR2 FQGNSA. In DNA, the CDR3 is TGTGCCAGCAGCTTAGACTCATGGACAGGCCACTATGGCTACACCTTC. It specifies CASSLDSWTGHYGYTF.

The chain carries TRBV7-9 and TRBJ1-4; 8 nucleotides match TRBD1. The germline V gene has CDR1 SEHNR and CDR2 FQNEAQ (reference sequence). V dropped 2 bases and J dropped 1; count of bases not matched to a gene: 6. This CDR3 spans 17 amino acids. CDR3 protein: CASSLSGGSLTNEKLFF. The CDR3, as DNA: TGTGCCAGCAGCTTATCAGGGGGCTCATTAACTAATGAAAAACTGTTTTTT.

This clone occurred a few times. The rearrangement joins TRBV7-4 to TRBJ1-1; possibly TRBD1 for D (6 bases). The CDR3 has 14 amino acids. Trimming cost V 1 base and J 2 bases, with 8 bases left between them. Germline V gene sequence: CDR1 SGHVT, CDR2 SQSDAQ. The CDR3 loop reads CASSLGGGNTEAFF. CDR3 bases: TGTGCCAGCAGCTTAGGAGGGGGTAACACTGAAGCTTTCTTT.

The chain combines TRBV6-5 with TRBJ1-1, with 7 bases aligning to TRBD1. CDR3 length equals 14 residues. Trimming cost V 6 bases and J 1 base; bases outside gene matches: 5. CDR1 and CDR2 from the germline V gene are MNHEY and SVGAGI. As DNA, the CDR3 is TGTGCCAGCAGGGTTGGGACAGCGAACACTGAAGCTTTCTTT. Protein sequence: CASRVGTANTEAFF.

The chain is built from TRBV11-2 and TRBJ2-1, with 10 nucleotides matching TRBD2. Germline CDR1 and CDR2: SGHAT and FQNNGV. CDR3 length equals 17 residues. With V trimmed by 5 bases and J by 9 bases, 16 bases remained unmatched. In nucleotides, the CDR3 is TGTGCCAGCAGCAAGACCCTAGCGGGAGCGGGGGGGAGTGAGCAGTTCTTC. The encoded protein is CASSKTLAGAGGSEQFF.

The chain is built from TRBV5-1 and TRBJ2-7; a possible D gene is TRBD1 (6 bases). The ends were cut back, 0 bases at V and 6 bases at J, with 10 bases in the middle. The CDR3 totals 13 residues. Germline V gene sequence: CDR1 SGHRS, CDR2 YFSETQ. CDR3 in amino acids: CASSLGTEAEQYF. The CDR3 nucleotides read TGCGCCAGCAGCTTGGGGACAGAGGCCGAGCAGTACTTC. The full variable domain, rest sourced from reference TRBV5-1 and TRBJ2-7, is KAGVTQTPRYLIKTRGQQVTLSCSPISGHRSVSWYQQTPGQGLQFLFEYFSETQRNKGNFPGRFSGRQFSNSRSEMNVSTLELGDSALYLCASSLGTEAEQYFGPGTRLTVT.